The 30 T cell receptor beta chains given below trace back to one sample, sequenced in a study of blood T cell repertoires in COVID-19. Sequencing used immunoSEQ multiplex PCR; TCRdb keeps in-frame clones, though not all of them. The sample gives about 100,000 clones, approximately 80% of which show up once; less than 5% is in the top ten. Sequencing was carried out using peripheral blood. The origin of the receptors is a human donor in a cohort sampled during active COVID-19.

CDR3 in DNA: TGTGCCAGCAGACCGAGCTCTGGAAACACCATATATTTT. The encoded protein is CASRPSSGNTIYF. This chain joins TRBV9 and TRBJ1-3; D not certain. Trimming stripped 5 bases from V and 0 bases from J, with 6 bases between. The CDR3 contains 13 residues. Germline loops: CDR1 SGDLS, CDR2 YYNGEE.

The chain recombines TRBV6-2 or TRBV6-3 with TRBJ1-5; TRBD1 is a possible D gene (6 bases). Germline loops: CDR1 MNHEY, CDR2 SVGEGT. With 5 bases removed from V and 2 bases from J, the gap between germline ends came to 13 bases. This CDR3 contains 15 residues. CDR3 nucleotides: TGTGCCAGCAGTCCACAGGGAGCAGGCAATCAGCCCCAGCATTTT. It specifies CASSPQGAGNQPQHF.

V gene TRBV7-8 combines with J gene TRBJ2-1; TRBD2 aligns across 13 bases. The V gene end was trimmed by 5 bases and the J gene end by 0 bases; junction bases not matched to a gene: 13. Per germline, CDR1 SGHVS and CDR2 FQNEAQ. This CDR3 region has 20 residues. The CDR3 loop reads CASSRKGLAGQHPSYNEQFF. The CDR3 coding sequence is TGTGCCAGCAGCCGAAAGGGACTAGCGGGGCAACACCCCTCCTACAATGAGCAGTTCTTC.

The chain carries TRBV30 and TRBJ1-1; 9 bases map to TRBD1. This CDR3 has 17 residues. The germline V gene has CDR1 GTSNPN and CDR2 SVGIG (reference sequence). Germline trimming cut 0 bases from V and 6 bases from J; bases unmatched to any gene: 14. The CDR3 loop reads CAWSVRGGTGSFAEAFF. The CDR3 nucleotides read TGTGCCTGGAGTGTAAGGGGGGGGACAGGGAGTTTCGCTGAAGCTTTCTTT.

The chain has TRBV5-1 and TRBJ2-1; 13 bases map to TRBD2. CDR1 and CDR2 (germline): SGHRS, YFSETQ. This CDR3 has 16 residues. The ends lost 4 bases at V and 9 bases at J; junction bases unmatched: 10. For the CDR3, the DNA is TGCGCCAGCAGCACCCCTCCGACTAGCGGGGGGTTTGAGCAGTTCTTC. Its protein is CASSTPPTSGGFEQFF.

CDR3 protein: CASSYSEGGGRAFF. The DNA for the CDR3 is TGTGCCAGCAGTTACTCGGAAGGGGGAGGGCGGGCTTTCTTT. The chain carries TRBV6-6 and TRBJ1-1; maybe TRBD1 (6 bases). CDR1 is MNHNY, CDR2 SVGAGI, per germline (reference sequence). The CDR3 totals 14 residues. V lost 0 bases, J lost 11 bases, and 16 bases lay in between.

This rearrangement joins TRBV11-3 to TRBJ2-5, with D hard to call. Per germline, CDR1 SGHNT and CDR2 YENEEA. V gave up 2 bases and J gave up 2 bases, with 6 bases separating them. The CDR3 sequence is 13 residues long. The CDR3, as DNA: TGTGCCAGCAGCTTAAGACTTCAAGAGACCCAGTACTTC. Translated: CASSLRLQETQYF.

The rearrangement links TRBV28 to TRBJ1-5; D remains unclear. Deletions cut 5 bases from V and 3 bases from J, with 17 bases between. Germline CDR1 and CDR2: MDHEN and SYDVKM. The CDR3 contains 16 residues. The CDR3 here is CASSPPGRATNQPQHF. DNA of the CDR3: TGTGCCAGCAGTCCCCCGGGAAGGGCTACCAATCAGCCCCAGCATTTT.

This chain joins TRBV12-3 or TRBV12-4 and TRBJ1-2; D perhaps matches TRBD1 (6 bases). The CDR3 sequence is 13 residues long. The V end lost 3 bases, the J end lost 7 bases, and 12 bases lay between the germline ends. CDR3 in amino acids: CASSLDSRGGYTF. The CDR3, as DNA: TGTGCCAGCAGTTTGGACTCCAGGGGTGGCTACACCTTC.

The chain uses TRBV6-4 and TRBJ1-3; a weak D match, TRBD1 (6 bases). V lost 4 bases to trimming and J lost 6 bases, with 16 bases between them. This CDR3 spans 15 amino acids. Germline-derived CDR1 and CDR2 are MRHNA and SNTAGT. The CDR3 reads CASSGGGVWVNTIYF. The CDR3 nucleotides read TGTGCCAGCAGTGGGGGGGGCGTTTGGGTAAACACCATATATTTT.

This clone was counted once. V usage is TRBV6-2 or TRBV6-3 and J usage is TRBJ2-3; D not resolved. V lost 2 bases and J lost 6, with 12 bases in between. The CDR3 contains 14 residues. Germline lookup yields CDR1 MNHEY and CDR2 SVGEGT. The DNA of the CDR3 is TGTGCCAGCAGTTACCGGCTCTTGGAGGATACGCAGTATTTT. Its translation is CASSYRLLEDTQYF.

For the CDR3, the DNA is TGCGCCAGCATGGTTGGCAGGGGGAACACTGAAGCTTTCTTT. It translates to CASMVGRGNTEAFF. The J gene is TRBJ1-1, the V gene TRBV5-1, with TRBD1 as a possible D gene (6 bases). Germline assignment: CDR1 SGHRS and CDR2 YFSETQ. The CDR3 is 14 amino acids. Trimming cost V 6 bases and J 1 base, with 13 bases left between them. Complete variable domain (other parts from reference TRBV5-1 and TRBJ1-1): KAGVTQTPRYLIKTRGQQVTLSCSPISGHRSVSWYQQTPGQGLQFLFEYFSETQRNKGNFPGRFSGRQFSNSRSEMNVSTLELGDSALYLCASMVGRGNTEAFFGQGTRLTVV.

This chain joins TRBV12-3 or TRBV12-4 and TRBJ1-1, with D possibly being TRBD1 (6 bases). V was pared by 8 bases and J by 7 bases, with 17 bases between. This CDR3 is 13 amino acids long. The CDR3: CASLLRQGIEAFF. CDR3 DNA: TGTGCCAGCCTGTTGCGGCAGGGGATTGAAGCTTTCTTT.

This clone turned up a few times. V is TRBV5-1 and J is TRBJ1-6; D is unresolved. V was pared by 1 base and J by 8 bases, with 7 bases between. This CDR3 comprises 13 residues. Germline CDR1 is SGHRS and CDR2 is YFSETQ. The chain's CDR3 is CASSLTRYSPLHF. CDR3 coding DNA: TGCGCCAGCAGCTTGACACGCTATTCACCCCTCCACTTT.

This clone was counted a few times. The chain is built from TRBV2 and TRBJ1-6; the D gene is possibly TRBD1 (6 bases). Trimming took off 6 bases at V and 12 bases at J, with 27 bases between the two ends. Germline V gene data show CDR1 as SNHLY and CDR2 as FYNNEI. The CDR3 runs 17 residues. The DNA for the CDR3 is TGTGCCAGCAGACGTTCCCATGTTCAGGGGAGGGGTCAACCCCTCCACTTT. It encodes CASRRSHVQGRGQPLHF.

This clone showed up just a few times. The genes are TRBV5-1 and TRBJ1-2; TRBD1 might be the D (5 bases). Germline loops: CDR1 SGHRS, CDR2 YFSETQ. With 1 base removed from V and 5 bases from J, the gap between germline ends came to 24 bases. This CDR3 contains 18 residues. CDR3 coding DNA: TGCGCCAGCAGCTTGTTTGCGTCGATCAGGGATAGTTCGTATGGCTACACCTTC. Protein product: CASSLFASIRDSSYGYTF.

CDR3 in amino acids: CAWTRDRPYEQYF. DNA of the CDR3: TGTGCCTGGACTCGGGACAGACCCTACGAGCAGTACTTC. V and J are TRBV30 and TRBJ2-7; 7 bases agree with TRBD1. The CDR3 is made up of 13 amino acids. Germline CDR1 GTSNPN, CDR2 SVGIG (reference sequence). Unmatched junction bases numbered 5, after V lost 4 bases and J lost 2 bases.

The CDR3 loop is CASSKRTSGGQGELFF. The CDR3 DNA is TGTGCCAGCAGCAAACGGACTAGCGGGGGGCAAGGGGAGCTGTTTTTT. The genes are TRBV7-9 and TRBJ2-2; 14 nucleotides align to TRBD2. The CDR3 loop spans 16 amino acids. Looked up from germline, CDR1 is SEHNR and CDR2 is FQNEAQ (reference sequence). Germline trimming cut 5 bases from V and 8 bases from J; bases unmatched to any gene: 7. The full variable domain, with the rest looked up from reference TRBV7-9 and TRBJ2-2, is DTGVSQNPRHKITKRGQNVTFRCDPISEHNRLYWYRQTLGQGPEFLTYFQNEAQLEKSRLLSDRFSAERPKGSFSTLEIQRTEQGDSAMYLCASSKRTSGGQGELFFGEGSRLTVL.

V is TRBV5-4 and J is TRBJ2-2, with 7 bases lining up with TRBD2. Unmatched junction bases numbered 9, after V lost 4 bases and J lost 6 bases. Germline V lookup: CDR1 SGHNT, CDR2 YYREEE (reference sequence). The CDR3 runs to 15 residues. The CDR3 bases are TGTGCCAGCAGCGCAGCGGGACGTAGAGCCGGGGAGCTGTTTTTT. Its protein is CASSAAGRRAGELFF.

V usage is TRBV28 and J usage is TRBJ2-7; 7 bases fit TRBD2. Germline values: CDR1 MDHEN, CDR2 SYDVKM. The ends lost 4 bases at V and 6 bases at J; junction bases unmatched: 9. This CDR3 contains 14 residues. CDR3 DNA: TGTGCCAGCAGTTCTCGCCGGGGAGGGGCCGAGCAGTACTTC. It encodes CASSSRRGGAEQYF.

The CDR3 DNA reads TGCGCCAGCAGCTTGGCCGGGGTCCCAGATACGCAGTATTTT. Its protein product is CASSLAGVPDTQYF. The genes are TRBV5-1 and TRBJ2-3; D perhaps matches TRBD2 (5 bases). The germline V and J ends were trimmed by 0 bases and 4 bases, with 9 bases remaining between them. The CDR3 loop spans 14 amino acids. Germline loops: CDR1 SGHRS, CDR2 YFSETQ.

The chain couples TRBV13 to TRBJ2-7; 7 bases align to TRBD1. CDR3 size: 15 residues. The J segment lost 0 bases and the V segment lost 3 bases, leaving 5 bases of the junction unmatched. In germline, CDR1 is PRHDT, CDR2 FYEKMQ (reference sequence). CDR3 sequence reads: CASSFMTGPSYEQYF. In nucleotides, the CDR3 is TGTGCCAGCAGCTTCATGACAGGGCCCTCCTACGAGCAGTACTTC.

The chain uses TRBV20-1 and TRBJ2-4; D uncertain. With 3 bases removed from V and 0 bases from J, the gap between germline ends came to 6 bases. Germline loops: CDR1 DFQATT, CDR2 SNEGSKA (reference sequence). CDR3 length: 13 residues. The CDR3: CSASILAKNIQYF. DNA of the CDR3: TGCAGTGCTAGTATTCTAGCCAAAAACATTCAGTACTTC.

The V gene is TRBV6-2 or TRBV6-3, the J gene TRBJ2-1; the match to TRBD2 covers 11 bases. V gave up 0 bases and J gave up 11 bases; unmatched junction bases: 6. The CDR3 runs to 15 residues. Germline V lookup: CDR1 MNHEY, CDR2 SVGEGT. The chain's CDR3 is CASSYSTSGATKQFF. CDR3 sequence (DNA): TGTGCCAGCAGTTACTCGACTAGCGGGGCGACCAAGCAGTTCTTC.

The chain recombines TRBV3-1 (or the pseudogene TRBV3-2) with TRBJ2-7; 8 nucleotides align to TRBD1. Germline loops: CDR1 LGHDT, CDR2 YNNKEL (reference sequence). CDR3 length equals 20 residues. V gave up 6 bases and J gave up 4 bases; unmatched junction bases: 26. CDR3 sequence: CASSPRVSGCGRTGRYEQYF. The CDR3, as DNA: TGTGCCAGCAGTCCAAGAGTTAGTGGGTGTGGGCGGACAGGGCGTTACGAGCAGTACTTC.

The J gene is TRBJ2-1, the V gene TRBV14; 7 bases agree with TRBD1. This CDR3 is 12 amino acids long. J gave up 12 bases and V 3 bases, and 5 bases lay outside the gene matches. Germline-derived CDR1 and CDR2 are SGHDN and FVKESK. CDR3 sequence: CASSQTGPGQFF. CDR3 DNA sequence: TGTGCCAGCAGCCAGACAGGGCCTGGGCAGTTCTTC.

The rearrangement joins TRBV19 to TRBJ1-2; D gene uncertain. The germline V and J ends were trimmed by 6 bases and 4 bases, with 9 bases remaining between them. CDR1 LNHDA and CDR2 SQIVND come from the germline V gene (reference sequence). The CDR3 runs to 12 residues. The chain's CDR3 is CASRAGFYGYTF. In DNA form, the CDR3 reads TGTGCCAGTAGGGCAGGCTTCTATGGCTACACCTTC.

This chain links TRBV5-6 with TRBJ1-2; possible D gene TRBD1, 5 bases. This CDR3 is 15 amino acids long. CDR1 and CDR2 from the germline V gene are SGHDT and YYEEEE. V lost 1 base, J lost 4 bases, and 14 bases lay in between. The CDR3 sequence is CASSLSGRGIYGYTF. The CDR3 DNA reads TGTGCCAGCAGCTTGTCGGGTCGGGGGATCTATGGCTACACCTTC.

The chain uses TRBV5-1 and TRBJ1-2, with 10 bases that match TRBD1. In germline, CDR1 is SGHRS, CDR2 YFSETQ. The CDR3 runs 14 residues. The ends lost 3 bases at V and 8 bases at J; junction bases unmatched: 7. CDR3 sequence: CASSSGTGEEGYTF. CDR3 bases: TGCGCCAGCAGCTCTGGGACAGGGGAGGAGGGCTACACCTTC.

The DNA of the CDR3 is TGTGCCAGCTCACCTCCCAACAGGGTCTCATCCGAAAAACTGTTTTTT. Residues: CASSPPNRVSSEKLFF. V usage is TRBV18 and J usage is TRBJ1-4; a possible D gene is TRBD1 (6 bases). This CDR3 region has 16 residues. The germline CDR1 and CDR2 sequences are KGHSH and LQKENI. The V end was cut by 3 bases, the J end by 8 bases, with 19 bases between.